The 10 T cell receptor beta chains below all came from one sample that was sequenced in a study of human T cells and chemical hapten exposure. Time point given: patch test 1, 2 weeks after DPC sensitization. Treatment of the sample: therapeutic diphenylcyclopropenone sensitization with weekly scalp DPC. A single record per CDR3 protein comes from TCRdb applying MiXCR to the RACE reads. The table has roughly 80,000 distinct CDR3 sequences, around 11% seen once. The sequencing used whole blood, collected in connection with sensitization to the hapten diphenylcyclopropenone (DPC). All receptors derive from a woman aged 45-59 years with alopecia areata. Some clones in this sample may be carry-over from other donors' samples.

This clonotype has a count of ten or more. CDR3 DNA: TGTGCCAGCAGCTTAGCAGGGTTGCAAGAGACCCAGTACTTC. Protein sequence: CASSLAGLQETQYF. V and J are TRBV7-7 and TRBJ2-5, with D uncertain. Between the trimmed V and J ends, which lost 0 bases and 2 bases, there was a span of 7 bases. Germline V lookup: CDR1 SSHAT, CDR2 FNYEAQ (reference sequence). CDR3 length: 14 amino acids.

This clonotype occurred many times. The gene calls are TRBV20-1 and TRBJ1-6; possible D gene TRBD1, 6 bases. Germline lookup yields CDR1 DFQATT and CDR2 SNEGSKA (reference sequence). Trimming shortened V by 0 bases and J by 9 bases, and 18 bases separated the two germline ends. This CDR3 region has 16 residues. CDR3 sequence reads: CSARDRGHGGTSPLHF. CDR3 DNA sequence: TGCAGTGCTAGAGATCGGGGGCACGGTGGGACTTCACCCCTCCACTTT.

In its sample, this clonotype was seen a few times. The V gene is TRBV6-5, the J gene TRBJ2-7, with 8 bases aligning to TRBD2. The ends lost 6 bases at V and 2 bases at J; junction bases unmatched: 3. Germline V CDR1 and CDR2: MNHEY, SVGAGI. The CDR3 spans 13 residues. The CDR3 here is CASRVAGTYEQYF. The CDR3 bases are TGTGCCAGCAGAGTAGCGGGAACCTACGAGCAGTACTTC.

The J gene is TRBJ1-5, the V gene TRBV20-1; D is uncertain. V was shortened by 5 bases and J by 0 bases, with 14 bases between the two germline ends. This CDR3 comprises 15 residues. Germline values: CDR1 DFQATT, CDR2 SNEGSKA (reference sequence). This CDR3 is CSAGPAGLSNQPQHF. Here the CDR3 DNA reads TGCAGTGCTGGACCTGCGGGCCTTAGCAATCAGCCCCAGCATTTT.

The sample holds many counts of this clonotype. J is TRBJ1-2 and V is TRBV6-6; D possibly corresponds to TRBD1 (5 bases). This CDR3 comprises 13 residues. The V end was cut by 7 bases, the J end by 4 bases, with 13 bases between. In germline, CDR1 is MNHNY, CDR2 SVGAGI (reference sequence). Written as DNA, the CDR3 is TGTGCCAGCAACCGAGACAGAGTCTATGGCTACACCTTC. Its translation is CASNRDRVYGYTF.

The chain joins TRBV7-9 to TRBJ2-7, with D hard to call. CDR3 length: 12 residues. The germline V gene encodes CDR1 SEHNR and CDR2 FQNEAQ (reference sequence). Trimming left V 6 bases short and J 5 bases short, with 11 bases between. CDR3 sequence: CASRPAPHEQYF. The CDR3 DNA reads as TGTGCCAGCAGACCTGCCCCTCACGAGCAGTACTTC.

There are many counts of this clonotype. The rearrangement joins TRBV6-6 to TRBJ2-3; D gene unclear. Germline loops: CDR1 MNHNY, CDR2 SVGAGI (reference sequence). CDR3 size: 12 residues. Trimming removed 4 bases from V and 1 base from J, with 3 bases in between. For the CDR3, the DNA is TGTGCCAGCAGTTTCGGCACAGATACGCAGTATTTT. Its translation is CASSFGTDTQYF.

This clonotype was recorded many times. The CDR3 DNA reads as TGTGCCAGCTCACAAAAGCTCGGGGGGACTGAAGCTTTCTTT. Its translation is CASSQKLGGTEAFF. The chain employs TRBV18 and TRBJ1-1; D perhaps matches TRBD1 (5 bases). Trimming took 4 bases from V and 5 from J, leaving 14 bases between them. This CDR3 is built from 14 residues. The germline CDR1 and CDR2 sequences are KGHSH and LQKENI.

In this sample, this clonotype turned up a few times. The CDR3 region has the DNA TGTGCCAGCAGACGGACCTACGAGCAGTACTTC. Residues: CASRRTYEQYF. This rearrangement joins TRBV28 to TRBJ2-7; no definite D call. CDR1 and CDR2 from the germline V gene are MDHEN and SYDVKM. This CDR3 comprises 11 residues. V was pared by 6 bases and J by 2 bases, with 5 bases between. The variable domain in full, with the rest retrieved from reference TRBV28 and TRBJ2-7, is DVKVTQSSRYLVKRTGEKVFLECVQDMDHENMFWYRQDPGLGLRLIYFSYDVKMKEKGDIPEGYSVSREKKERFSLILESASTNQTSMYLCASRRTYEQYFGPGTRLTVT.

This clonotype was counted ten times or more. The CDR3 coding sequence is TGCGCCAGCAGCCAAGATCCGCGGGGAGGGGTCGGCTACACCTTC. This sequence encodes CASSQDPRGGVGYTF. The chain is built from TRBV4-3 and TRBJ1-2; maybe TRBD1 (5 bases). The CDR3 consists of 15 residues. In germline, CDR1 is LGHNA, CDR2 YSLEER. V was pared by 0 bases and J by 8 bases, with 16 bases between.